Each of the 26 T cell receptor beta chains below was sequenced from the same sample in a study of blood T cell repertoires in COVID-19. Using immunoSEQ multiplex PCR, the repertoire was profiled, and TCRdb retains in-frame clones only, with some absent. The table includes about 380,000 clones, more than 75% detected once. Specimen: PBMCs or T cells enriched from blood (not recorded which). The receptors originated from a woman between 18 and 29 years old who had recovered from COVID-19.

CDR3 in DNA: TGTGCCACCAGTGATAGGGACAGGGGGGACTTCAATCAGCCCCAGCATTTT. This sequence encodes CATSDRDRGDFNQPQHF. The rearrangement uses TRBV24-1 and TRBJ1-5; TRBD1 agrees at 11 bases. CDR1 and CDR2 from the germline V gene are KGHDR and SFDVKD. The CDR3 has 17 amino acids. V lost 3 bases and J lost 3; bases outside the gene matches: 6.

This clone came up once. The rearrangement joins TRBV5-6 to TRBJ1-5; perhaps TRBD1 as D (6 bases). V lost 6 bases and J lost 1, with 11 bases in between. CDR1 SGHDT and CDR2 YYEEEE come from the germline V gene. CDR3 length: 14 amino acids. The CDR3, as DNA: TGTGCCAGCACCGGCAGGGGCAGCAATCAGCCCCAGCATTTT. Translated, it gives CASTGRGSNQPQHF.

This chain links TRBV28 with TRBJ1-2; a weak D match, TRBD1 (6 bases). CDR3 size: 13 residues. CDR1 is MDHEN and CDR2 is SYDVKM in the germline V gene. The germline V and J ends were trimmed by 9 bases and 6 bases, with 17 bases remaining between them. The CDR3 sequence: CASISPPGDGYTF. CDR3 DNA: TGTGCCAGTATTTCCCCACCAGGGGATGGCTACACCTTC.

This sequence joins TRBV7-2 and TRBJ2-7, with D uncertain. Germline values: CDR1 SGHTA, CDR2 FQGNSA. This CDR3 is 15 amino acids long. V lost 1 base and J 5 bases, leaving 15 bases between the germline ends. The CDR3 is CASSLVSTRLDEQYF. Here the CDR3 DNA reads TGTGCCAGCAGCTTAGTATCCACAAGACTGGACGAGCAGTACTTC.

The CDR3 loop is CASQNSGANVLTF. The CDR3 nucleotides read TGTGCCAGCCAAAACTCTGGGGCCAACGTCCTGACTTTC. V is TRBV27 and J is TRBJ2-6; unclear D gene. V was cut by 8 bases and J by 0 bases, with 5 bases left in between. The CDR3 runs 13 residues. Germline V gene data show CDR1 as MNHEY and CDR2 as SMNVEV (reference sequence).

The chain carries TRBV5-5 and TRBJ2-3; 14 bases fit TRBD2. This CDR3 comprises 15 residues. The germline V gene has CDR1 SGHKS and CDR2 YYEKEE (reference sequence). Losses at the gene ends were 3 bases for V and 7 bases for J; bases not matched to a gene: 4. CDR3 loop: CASSSTSGGAYTQYF. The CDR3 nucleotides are TGTGCCAGCAGCTCGACTAGCGGGGGGGCTTATACGCAGTATTTT. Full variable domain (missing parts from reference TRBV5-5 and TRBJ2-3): DAGVTQSPTHLIKTRGQQVTLRCSPISGHKSVSWYQQVLGQGPQFIFQYYEKEERGRGNFPDRFSARQFPNYSSELNVNALLLGDSALYLCASSSTSGGAYTQYFGPGTRLTVL.

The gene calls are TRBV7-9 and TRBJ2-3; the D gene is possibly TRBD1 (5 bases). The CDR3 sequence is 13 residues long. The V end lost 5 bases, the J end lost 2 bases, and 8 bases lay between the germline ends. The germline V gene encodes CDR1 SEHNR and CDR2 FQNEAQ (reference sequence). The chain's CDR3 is CASSIQVTDTQYF. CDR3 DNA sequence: TGTGCCAGCAGCATACAGGTCACAGATACGCAGTATTTT.

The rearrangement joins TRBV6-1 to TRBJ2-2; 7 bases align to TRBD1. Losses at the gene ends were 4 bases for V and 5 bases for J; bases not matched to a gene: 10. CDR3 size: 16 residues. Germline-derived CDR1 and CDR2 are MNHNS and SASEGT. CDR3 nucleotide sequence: TGTGCCAGCAGTGCGACAGGGCTCCCGCGAACCGGGGAGCTGTTTTTT. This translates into CASSATGLPRTGELFF.

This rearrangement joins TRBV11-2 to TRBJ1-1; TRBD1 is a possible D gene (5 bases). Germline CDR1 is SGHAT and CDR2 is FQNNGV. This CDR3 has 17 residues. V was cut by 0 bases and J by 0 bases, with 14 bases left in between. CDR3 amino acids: CASSLDGHRRMNTEAFF. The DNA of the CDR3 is TGTGCCAGCAGCTTAGACGGACATCGGCGGATGAACACTGAAGCTTTCTTT.

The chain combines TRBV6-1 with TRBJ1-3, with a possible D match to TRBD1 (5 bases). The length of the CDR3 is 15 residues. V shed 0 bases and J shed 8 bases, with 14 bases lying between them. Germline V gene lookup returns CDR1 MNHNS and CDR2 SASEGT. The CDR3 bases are TGTGCCAGCAGTGAAGCGCATGACAGTGCGTACACCATATATTTT. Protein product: CASSEAHDSAYTIYF.

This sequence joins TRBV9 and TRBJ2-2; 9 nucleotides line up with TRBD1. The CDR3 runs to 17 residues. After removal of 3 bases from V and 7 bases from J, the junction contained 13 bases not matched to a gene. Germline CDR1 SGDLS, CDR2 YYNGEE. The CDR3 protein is CASSGTPGQGVLGELFF. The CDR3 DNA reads TGTGCCAGCAGCGGGACCCCGGGACAGGGCGTTCTCGGGGAGCTGTTTTTT.

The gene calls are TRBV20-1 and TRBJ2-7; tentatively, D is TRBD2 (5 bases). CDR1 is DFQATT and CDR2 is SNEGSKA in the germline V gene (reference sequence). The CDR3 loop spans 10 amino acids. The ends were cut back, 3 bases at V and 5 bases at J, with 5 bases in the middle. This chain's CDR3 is CSARRDEQYF. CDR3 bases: TGCAGTGCTAGGAGGGACGAGCAGTACTTC.

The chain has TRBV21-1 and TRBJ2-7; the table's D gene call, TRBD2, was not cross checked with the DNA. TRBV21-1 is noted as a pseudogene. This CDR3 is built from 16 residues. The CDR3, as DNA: TGTGCCAGCAGCAAAGTTATTGGGGGGACGGACTACGAGCAGTACTTC. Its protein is CASSKVIGGTDYEQYF.

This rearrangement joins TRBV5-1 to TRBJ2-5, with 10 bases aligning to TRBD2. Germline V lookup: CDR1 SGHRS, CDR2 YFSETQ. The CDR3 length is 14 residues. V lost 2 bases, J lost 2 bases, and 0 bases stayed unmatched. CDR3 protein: CASSFSGGQETQYF. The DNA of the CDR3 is TGCGCCAGCAGCTTTAGCGGGGGGCAAGAGACCCAGTACTTC. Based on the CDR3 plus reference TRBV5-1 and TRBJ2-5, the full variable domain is KAGVTQTPRYLIKTRGQQVTLSCSPISGHRSVSWYQQTPGQGLQFLFEYFSETQRNKGNFPGRFSGRQFSNSRSEMNVSTLELGDSALYLCASSFSGGQETQYFGPGTRLLVL.

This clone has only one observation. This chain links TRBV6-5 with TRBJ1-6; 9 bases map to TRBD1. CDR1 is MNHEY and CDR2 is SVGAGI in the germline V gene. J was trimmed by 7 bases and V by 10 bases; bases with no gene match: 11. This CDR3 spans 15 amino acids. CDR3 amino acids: CATLFTGGSNSPLHF. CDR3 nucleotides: TGTGCCACCCTCTTTACAGGGGGCTCGAATTCACCCCTCCACTTT.

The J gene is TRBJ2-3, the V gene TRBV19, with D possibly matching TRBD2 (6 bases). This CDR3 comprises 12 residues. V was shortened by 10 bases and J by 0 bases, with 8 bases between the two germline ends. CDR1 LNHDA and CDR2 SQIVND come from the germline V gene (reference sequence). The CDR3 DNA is TGTGCCACCGGGACTAGCACAGATACGCAGTATTTT. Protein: CATGTSTDTQYF.

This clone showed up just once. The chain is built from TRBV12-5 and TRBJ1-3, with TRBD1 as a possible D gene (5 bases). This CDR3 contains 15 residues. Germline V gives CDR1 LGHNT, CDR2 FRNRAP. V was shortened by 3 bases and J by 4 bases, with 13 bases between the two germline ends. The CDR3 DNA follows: TGTGCTAGTGGTTTTGGGCAGGGTGAAGGAAACACCATATATTTT. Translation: CASGFGQGEGNTIYF.

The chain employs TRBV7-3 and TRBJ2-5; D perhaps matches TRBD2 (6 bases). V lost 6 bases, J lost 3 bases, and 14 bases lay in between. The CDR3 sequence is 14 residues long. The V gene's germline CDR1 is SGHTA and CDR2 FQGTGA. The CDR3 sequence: CASSPGVAKETQYF. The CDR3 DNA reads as TGTGCCAGCAGTCCGGGGGTAGCTAAAGAGACCCAGTACTTC.

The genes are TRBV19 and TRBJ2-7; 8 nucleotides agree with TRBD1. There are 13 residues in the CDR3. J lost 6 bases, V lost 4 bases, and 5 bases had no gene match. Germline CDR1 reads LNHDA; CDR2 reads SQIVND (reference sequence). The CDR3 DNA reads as TGTGCCAGTAGTACCGGGACAGGAATCGAGCAGTACTTC. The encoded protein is CASSTGTGIEQYF. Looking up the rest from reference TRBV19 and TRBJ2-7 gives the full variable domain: DGGITQSPKYLFRKEGQNVTLSCEQNLNHDAMYWYRQDPGQGLRLIYYSQIVNDFQKGDIAEGYSVSREKKESFPLTVTSAQKNPTAFYLCASSTGTGIEQYFGPGTRLTVT.

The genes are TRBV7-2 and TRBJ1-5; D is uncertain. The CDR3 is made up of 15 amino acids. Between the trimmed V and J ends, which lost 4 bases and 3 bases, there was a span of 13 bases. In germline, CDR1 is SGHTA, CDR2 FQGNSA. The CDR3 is CASSSPNSYNQPQHF. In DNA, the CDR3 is TGTGCCAGCAGCTCCCCAAACAGCTACAATCAGCCCCAGCATTTT.

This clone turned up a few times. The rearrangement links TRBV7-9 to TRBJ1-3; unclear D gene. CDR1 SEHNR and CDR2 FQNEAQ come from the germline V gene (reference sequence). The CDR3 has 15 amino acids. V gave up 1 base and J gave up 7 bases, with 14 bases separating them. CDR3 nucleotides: TGTGCCAGCAGCTTAGACGGCCGGGATGGGAACACCATATATTTT. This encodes CASSLDGRDGNTIYF.

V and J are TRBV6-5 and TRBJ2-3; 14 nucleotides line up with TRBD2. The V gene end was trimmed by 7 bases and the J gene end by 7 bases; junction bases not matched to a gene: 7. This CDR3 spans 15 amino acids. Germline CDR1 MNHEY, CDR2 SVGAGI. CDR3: CASTTSGGAINTQYF. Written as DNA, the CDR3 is TGTGCCAGCACGACTAGCGGGGGGGCGATAAATACGCAGTATTTT.

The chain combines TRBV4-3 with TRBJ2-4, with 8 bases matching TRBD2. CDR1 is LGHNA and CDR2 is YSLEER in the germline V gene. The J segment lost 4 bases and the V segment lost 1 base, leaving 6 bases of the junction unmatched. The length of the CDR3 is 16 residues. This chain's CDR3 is CASSQGERGPKNIQYF. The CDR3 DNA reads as TGCGCCAGCAGCCAAGGGGAGCGGGGGCCGAAAAACATTCAGTACTTC.

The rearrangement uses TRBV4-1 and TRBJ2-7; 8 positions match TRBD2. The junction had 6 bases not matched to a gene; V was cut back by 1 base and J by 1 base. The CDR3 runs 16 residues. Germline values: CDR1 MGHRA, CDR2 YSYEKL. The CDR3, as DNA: TGCGCCAGCAGCCAAGGGTTGCAGCGGGGGTCCTACGAGCAGTACTTC. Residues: CASSQGLQRGSYEQYF.

The CDR3 here is CASSQPGRMLPQHF. For the CDR3, the DNA is TGCGCCAGCAGCCAGCCCGGTCGTATGTTGCCCCAGCATTTT. V is TRBV4-1 and J is TRBJ1-5; D is uncertain. CDR3 length equals 14 residues. The germline CDR1 and CDR2 sequences are MGHRA and YSYEKL. V was shortened by 3 bases and J by 9 bases, with 15 bases between the two germline ends.

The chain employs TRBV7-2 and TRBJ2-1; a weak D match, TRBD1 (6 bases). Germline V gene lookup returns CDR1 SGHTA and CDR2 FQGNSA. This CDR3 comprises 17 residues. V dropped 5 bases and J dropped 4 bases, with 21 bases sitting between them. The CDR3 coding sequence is TGTGCCAGCAGCGCCAGTCTGGTGGGGGCGGGTTACAATGAGCAGTTCTTC. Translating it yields CASSASLVGAGYNEQFF.